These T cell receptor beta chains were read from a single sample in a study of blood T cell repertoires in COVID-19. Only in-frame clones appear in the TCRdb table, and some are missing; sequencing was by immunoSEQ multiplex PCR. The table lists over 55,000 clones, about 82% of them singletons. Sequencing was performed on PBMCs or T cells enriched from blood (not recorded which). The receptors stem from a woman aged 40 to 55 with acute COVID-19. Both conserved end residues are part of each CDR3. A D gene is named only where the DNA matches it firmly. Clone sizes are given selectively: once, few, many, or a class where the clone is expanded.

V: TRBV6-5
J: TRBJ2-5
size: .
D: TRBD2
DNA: TGTGCCAGCGGTACTAGCGGGGGTAAAGAGACCCAGTACTTC
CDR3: CASGTSGGKETQYF

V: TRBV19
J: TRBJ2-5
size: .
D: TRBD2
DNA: TGTGCCAGTAGCCGACTAGCGGGGGAGACCCAGTACTTC
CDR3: CASSRLAGETQYF

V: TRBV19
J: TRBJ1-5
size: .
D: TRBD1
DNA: TGTGCCAGTTCCTTAGGAGGGGGCGCGGGCAATCAGCCCCAGCATTTT
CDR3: CASSLGGGAGNQPQHF

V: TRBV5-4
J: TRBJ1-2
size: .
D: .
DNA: TGTGCCAGCAGCTTGGAGACGAGGGGCTACACCTTC
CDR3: CASSLETRGYTF

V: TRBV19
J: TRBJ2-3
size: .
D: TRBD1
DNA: TGTGCCAGCTCGCCGGGACAGGGAACAGATACGCAGTATTTT
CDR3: CASSPGQGTDTQYF

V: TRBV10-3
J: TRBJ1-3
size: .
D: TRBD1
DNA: TGTGCCATCAGGGAGGGACAGCGTTCTGGAAACACCATATATTTT
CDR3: CAIREGQRSGNTIYF

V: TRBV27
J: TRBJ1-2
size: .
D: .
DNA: TGTGCCAGCAGTTATACGGGACACAGCCTCTACCTCTATGCCTACACCTTC
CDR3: CASSYTGHSLYLYAYTF

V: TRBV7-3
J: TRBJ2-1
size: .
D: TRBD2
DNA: TGTGCCAGCAGCTTAAGGGCTAGCGGGATGGGGTACAATGAGCAGTTCTTC
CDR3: CASSLRASGMGYNEQFF

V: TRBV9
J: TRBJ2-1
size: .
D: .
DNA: TGTGCCAGCACCCCTCGGGGCTCCTACAATGAGCAGTTCTTC
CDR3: CASTPRGSYNEQFF

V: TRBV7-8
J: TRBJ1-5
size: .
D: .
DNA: TGTGCCAGCAGCCCTCTCCACGGGGATAGCAATCAGCCCCAGCATTTT
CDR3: CASSPLHGDSNQPQHF

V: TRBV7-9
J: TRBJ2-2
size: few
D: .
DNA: TGTGCCAGCAGCCGAGGGCTCCTAGAGCCCGGGGAGCTGTTTTTT
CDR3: CASSRGLLEPGELFF

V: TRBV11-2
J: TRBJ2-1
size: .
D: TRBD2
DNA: TGTGCCAGCAGCTTAGGAGCGGGGGCAGAGTACAATGAGCAGTTCTTC
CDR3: CASSLGAGAEYNEQFF

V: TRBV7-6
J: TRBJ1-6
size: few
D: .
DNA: TGTGCCAGCAGCTTAGGGCGCGGAAATAATTCACCCCTCCACTTT
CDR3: CASSLGRGNNSPLHF

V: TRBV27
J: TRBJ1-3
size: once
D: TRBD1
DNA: TGTGCCAGCAGTAGAGTATACAGGGGAGTTGGAAACACCATATATTTT
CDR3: CASSRVYRGVGNTIYF

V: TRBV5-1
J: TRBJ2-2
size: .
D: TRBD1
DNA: TGCGCCAGCAGCCCCCAGAGACAGGGGAACACCGGGGAGCTGTTTTTT
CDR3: CASSPQRQGNTGELFF

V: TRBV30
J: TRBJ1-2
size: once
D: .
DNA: TGTGCCAGCTCAGGTAGTTGGGCCAGGGGTCCCACCTTC
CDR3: CASSGSWARGPTF

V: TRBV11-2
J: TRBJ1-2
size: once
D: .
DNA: TGTGCCAGCAGCTTAGATCCTGGGCTTGGCTACACCTTC
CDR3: CASSLDPGLGYTF

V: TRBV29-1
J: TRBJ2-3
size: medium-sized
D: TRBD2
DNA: TGCAGCAAACTAGCGGGAACCACAGATACGCAGTATTTT
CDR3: CSKLAGTTDTQYF

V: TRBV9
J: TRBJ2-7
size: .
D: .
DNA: TGTGCCAGCAGCGTAGATCTCGGGGAACCTAACGAGCAGTACTTC
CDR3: CASSVDLGEPNEQYF

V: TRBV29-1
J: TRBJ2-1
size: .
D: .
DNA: TGCAGCGTTGAGGGGGACATTGGAGGTGAGCAGTTCTTC
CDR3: CSVEGDIGGEQFF

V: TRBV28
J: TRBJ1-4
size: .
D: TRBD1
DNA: TGTGCCAGCAGTTCCGGGACAGGGGTTATCGGAACTAATGAAAAACTGTTTTTT
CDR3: CASSSGTGVIGTNEKLFF

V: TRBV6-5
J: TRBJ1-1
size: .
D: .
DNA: TGTGCCAGCAGTTACAGTCGCCCGGGAAGCACTGAAGCTTTCTTT
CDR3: CASSYSRPGSTEAFF

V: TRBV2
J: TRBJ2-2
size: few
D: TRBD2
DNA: TGTGCCAGCAGCGGGGGACTAGCGGGAGTCCCGGCCGGGGAGCTGTTTTTT
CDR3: CASSGGLAGVPAGELFF

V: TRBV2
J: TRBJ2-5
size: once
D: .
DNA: TGTGCCAGCAGTGGCGGCTTGCGGTCCGGCGAGACCCAGTACTTC
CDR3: CASSGGLRSGETQYF

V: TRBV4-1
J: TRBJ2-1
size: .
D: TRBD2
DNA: TGCGCCAGCAGCCAAGTTTGGGGGAGGGCTCGACTTGAGCAGTTCTTC
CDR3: CASSQVWGRARLEQFF

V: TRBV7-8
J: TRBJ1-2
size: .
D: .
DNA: TGTGCCAGCAGCTTAGTGGCAGGGATGGATTCGAACTATGGCTACACCTTC
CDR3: CASSLVAGMDSNYGYTF

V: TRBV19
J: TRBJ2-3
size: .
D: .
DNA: TGTGCCAGTAGTGACAGTACCTATCTGGATACGCAGTATTTT
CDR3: CASSDSTYLDTQYF

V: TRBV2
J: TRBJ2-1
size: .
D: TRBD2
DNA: TGTGCCAGCAGTCTCAGGGCTAGCGGGAGCAATGAGCAGTTCTTC
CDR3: CASSLRASGSNEQFF

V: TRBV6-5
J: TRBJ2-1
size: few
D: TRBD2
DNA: TGTGCCAGCAGTCTTAGCTGGGGGGGGGACAATGAGCAGTTCTTC
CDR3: CASSLSWGGDNEQFF

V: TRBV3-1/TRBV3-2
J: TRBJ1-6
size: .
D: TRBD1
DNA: TGTGCCAGCAGCCGGGGACAGATTAATTCACCCCTCCACTTT
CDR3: CASSRGQINSPLHF

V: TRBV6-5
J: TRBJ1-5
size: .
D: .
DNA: TGTGCCAGCAGAATAACCAGGGGTAATCAGCCCCAGCATTTT
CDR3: CASRITRGNQPQHF

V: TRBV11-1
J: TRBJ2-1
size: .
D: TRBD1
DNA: TGTGCCAGCAGCTTCGATTTAGGGACAGGGGACAATGAGCAGTTCTTC
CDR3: CASSFDLGTGDNEQFF

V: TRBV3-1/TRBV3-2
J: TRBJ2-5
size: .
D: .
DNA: TGTGCCAGCAGCCAAGATCGCAGACAATGGGACAAGGGGACCCAGTACTTC
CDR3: CASSQDRRQWDKGTQYF

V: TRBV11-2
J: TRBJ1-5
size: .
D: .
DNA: TGTGCCAGCCATTACCCGGGACTGACGTCTCTTAGCAATCAGCCCCAGCATTTT
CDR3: CASHYPGLTSLSNQPQHF

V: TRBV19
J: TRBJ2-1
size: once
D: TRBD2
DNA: TGTGCCAGTAGTCCCGGGACTAGCGGGGGCCCTTACAATGAGCAGTTCTTC
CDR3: CASSPGTSGGPYNEQFF

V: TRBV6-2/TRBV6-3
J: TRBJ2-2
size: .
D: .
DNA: TGTGCCAGCAGTTACTCGGAAACAGAGAACACCGGGGAGCTGTTTTTT
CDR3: CASSYSETENTGELFF

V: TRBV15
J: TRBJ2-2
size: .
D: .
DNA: TGTGCCACCAGCCCATACACCGGGGAGCTGTTTTTT
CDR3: CATSPYTGELFF

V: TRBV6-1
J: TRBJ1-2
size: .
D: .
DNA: TGTGCCAGCAGTCAAGCTCACGGGGGATATGGCTACACCTTC
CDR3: CASSQAHGGYGYTF

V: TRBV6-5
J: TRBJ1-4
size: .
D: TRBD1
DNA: TGTGCCAGCGAGGAGGGGGCAGGGGAAAAACTGTTTTTT
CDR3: CASEEGAGEKLFF

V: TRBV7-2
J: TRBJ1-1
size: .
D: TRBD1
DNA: TGTGCCAGCAGCTTGGCGACAGGGCGCACTGAAGCTTTCTTT
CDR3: CASSLATGRTEAFF

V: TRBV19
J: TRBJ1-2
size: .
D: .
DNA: TGTGCCAGTACTCCGACAGCCCCACTGTATGGCTACACCTTC
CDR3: CASTPTAPLYGYTF

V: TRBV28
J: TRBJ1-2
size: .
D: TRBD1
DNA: TGTGCCAGCAGCGTCCTTGGACAGGGAAGGATTGGCTACACCTTC
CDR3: CASSVLGQGRIGYTF

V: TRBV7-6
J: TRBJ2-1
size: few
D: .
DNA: TGTGCCAGCAGCTTAGACTCAGGGATATACAATGAGCAGTTCTTC
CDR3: CASSLDSGIYNEQFF